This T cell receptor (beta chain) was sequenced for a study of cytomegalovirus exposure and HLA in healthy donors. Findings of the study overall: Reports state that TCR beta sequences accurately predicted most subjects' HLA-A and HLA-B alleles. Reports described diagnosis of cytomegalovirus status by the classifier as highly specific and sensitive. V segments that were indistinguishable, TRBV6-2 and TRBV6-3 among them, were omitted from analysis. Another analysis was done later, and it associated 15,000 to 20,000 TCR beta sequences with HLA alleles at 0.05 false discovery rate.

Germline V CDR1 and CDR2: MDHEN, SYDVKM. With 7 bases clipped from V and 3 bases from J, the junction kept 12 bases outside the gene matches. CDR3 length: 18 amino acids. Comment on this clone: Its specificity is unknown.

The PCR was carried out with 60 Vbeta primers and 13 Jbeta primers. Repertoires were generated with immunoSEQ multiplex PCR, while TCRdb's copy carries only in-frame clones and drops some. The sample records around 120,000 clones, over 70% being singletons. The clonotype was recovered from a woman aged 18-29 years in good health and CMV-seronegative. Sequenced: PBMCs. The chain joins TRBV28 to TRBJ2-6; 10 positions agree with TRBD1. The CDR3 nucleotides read TGTGCCAGCACTCTAGGGAGACAGGGGGCGAATGGGGCCAACGTCCTGACTTTC. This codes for CASTLGRQGANGANVLTF. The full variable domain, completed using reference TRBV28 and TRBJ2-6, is DVKVTQSSRYLVKRTGEKVFLECVQDMDHENMFWYRQDPGLGLRLIYFSYDVKMKEKGDIPEGYSVSREKKERFSLILESASTNQTSMYLCASTLGRQGANGANVLTFGAGSRLTVL.